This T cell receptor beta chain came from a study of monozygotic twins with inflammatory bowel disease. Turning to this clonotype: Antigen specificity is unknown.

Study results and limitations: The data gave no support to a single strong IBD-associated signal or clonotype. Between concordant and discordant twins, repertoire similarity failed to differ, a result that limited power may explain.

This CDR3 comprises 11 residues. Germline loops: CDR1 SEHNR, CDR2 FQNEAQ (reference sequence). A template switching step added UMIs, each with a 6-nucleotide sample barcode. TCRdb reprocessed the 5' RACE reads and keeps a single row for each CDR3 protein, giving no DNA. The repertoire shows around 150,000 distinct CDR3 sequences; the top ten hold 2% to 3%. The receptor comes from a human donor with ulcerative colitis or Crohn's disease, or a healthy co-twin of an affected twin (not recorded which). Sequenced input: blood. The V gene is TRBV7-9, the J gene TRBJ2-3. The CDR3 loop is CASSSQDTQYF.